This T cell receptor (beta chain) was identified during a study of T cells expressing NK-cell markers. TCRdb reprocessed the 5' RACE reads, with one entry per CDR3 protein and no DNA. This listing includes 150,000 to 180,000 distinct CDR3 sequences. The CDR3 is 11 residues long. Germline values: CDR1 KGHDR, CDR2 SFDVKD. This TCR was sampled from a woman between 45 and 60 years old in good health. The sequenced material came from blood T cells: a sorted CD56 or NKG2C T cell subset, CD4+ or CD8+ T cells, or bulk PBMC T cells (not recorded which). This chain joins TRBV24-1 and TRBJ2-7. CDR3 residues: CAAGGSYEQYF.